Presented here are 21 T cell receptor beta chains from one specimen sequenced in a study of shared clonotypes between healthy human individuals (dated by TCRdb to the early 2020s). Libraries were constructed by the immunoSEQ multiplex PCR assay. The table comes from immuneACCESS by way of TCRdb, which keeps in-frame sequences with V and J called. Part of the clones is missing from these tables; in studies checked, under half for an unresolved V gene and the rest for unknown reasons. Here the sample has about 470,000 clones; roughly 77% occur a single time. Together, the top ten hold about 13% of the sample. Specimen: PBMCs. All receptors derive from a woman aged 35 to 49 in good health. Some clones in this sample may be carry-over from other donors' samples.

This chain joins TRBV7-6 and TRBJ2-1; 8 positions agree with TRBD2. CDR1 is SGHVS, CDR2 FNYEAQ, per germline. Germline trimming cut 4 bases from V and 8 bases from J; bases unmatched to any gene: 10. CDR3 size: 15 residues. The CDR3 is CASSWPEAGVHEQFF. CDR3 nucleotide sequence: TGTGCCAGCAGCTGGCCCGAAGCGGGAGTACATGAGCAGTTCTTC.

The V call is TRBV4-1, the J call TRBJ2-5; TRBD1 aligns across 8 bases. The end of the DNA is better explained by TRBJ2-7, so the J call may be wrong. CDR3 length: 16 amino acids. Germline assignment: CDR1 MGHRA and CDR2 YSYEKL. CDR3 in amino acids: CASSQKVGQGPYEQYF. The CDR3, as DNA: TGCGCCAGCAGCCAAAAGGTAGGACAGGGACCCTACGAGCAGTACTTC.

This chain connects TRBV2 to TRBJ2-5; 11 bases line up with TRBD2. CDR1 SNHLY and CDR2 FYNNEI come from the germline V gene. The CDR3 runs to 14 residues. Unmatched junction bases numbered 10, after V lost 9 bases and J lost 7 bases. The CDR3 bases are TGTGCCAGTCGGGTACTAGCGGGAGCGGGGACCCAGTACTTC. Amino acid sequence: CASRVLAGAGTQYF. Using reference TRBV2 and TRBJ2-5 for the parts outside the CDR3, the full variable domain is EPEVTQTPSHQVTQMGQEVILRCVPISNHLYFYWYRQILGQKVEFLVSFYNNEISEKSEIFDDQFSVERPDGSNFTLKIRSTKLEDSAMYFCASRVLAGAGTQYFGPGTRLLVL.

The V and J genes are TRBV2 and TRBJ2-7; D might be TRBD1 (5 bases). Trimming removed 5 bases at V and 5 bases at J, with 16 bases between. This CDR3 is built from 14 residues. CDR1 is SNHLY, CDR2 FYNNEI, per germline. For the CDR3, the DNA is TGTGCCAGCAGTTATTCCTGGACACCCCACGAGCAGTACTTC. The encoded protein is CASSYSWTPHEQYF.

The genes are TRBV27 and TRBJ1-2, with TRBD1 matching 9 bases. This CDR3 has 14 amino acids. Trimming cost V 0 bases and J 8 bases; bases outside gene matches: 4. Germline values: CDR1 MNHEY, CDR2 SMNVEV (reference sequence). CDR3 DNA: TGTGCCAGCAGTTTATCGGACAGGGGCACGGGCTACACCTTC. This sequence encodes CASSLSDRGTGYTF.

J is TRBJ2-7 and V is TRBV11-3; 7 bases match TRBD2. V shed 4 bases, J shed 2 bases, and the junction held 2 bases outside the gene matches. The CDR3 covers 13 residues. Looked up from germline, CDR1 is SGHNT and CDR2 is YENEEA. The CDR3 here is CASSSRGTYEQYF. The CDR3 DNA is TGTGCCAGCAGCTCGCGGGGGACCTACGAGCAGTACTTC.

This clone was counted a single time. The V gene is TRBV7-9, the J gene TRBJ2-6, with 11 bases lining up with TRBD1. Trimming at V came to 2 bases and at J to 4 bases, leaving 4 bases not matched to a gene. The germline V gene encodes CDR1 SEHNR and CDR2 FQNEAQ (reference sequence). The CDR3 loop spans 17 amino acids. The CDR3 region has the DNA TGTGCCAGCAGCTTAATTGGACAGGGGGCCGGGGCCAACGTCCTGACTTTC. Translating it yields CASSLIGQGAGANVLTF.

This clone is a singleton in its sample. The genes are TRBV5-1 and TRBJ2-5, with 10 bases that match TRBD2. The CDR3 contains 18 residues. Germline CDR1 SGHRS, CDR2 YFSETQ. V lost 0 bases and J lost 0; bases outside the gene matches: 8. CDR3 protein: CASSLGLAGDSYQETQYF. The CDR3 DNA is TGCGCCAGCAGCTTGGGGCTAGCGGGAGACTCGTACCAAGAGACCCAGTACTTC. The full variable domain, rest sourced from reference TRBV5-1 and TRBJ2-5, is KAGVTQTPRYLIKTRGQQVTLSCSPISGHRSVSWYQQTPGQGLQFLFEYFSETQRNKGNFPGRFSGRQFSNSRSEMNVSTLELGDSALYLCASSLGLAGDSYQETQYFGPGTRLLVL.

Note on this clone: Just one base apart from a much larger clone, this may be a read error. J is TRBJ2-3 and V is TRBV10-1; 14 nucleotides line up with TRBD2. Trimming took 4 bases from V and 4 from J; bases not matched to a gene: 1. CDR1 WNHNN and CDR2 SYGVQD come from the germline V gene (reference sequence). The CDR3 is made up of 15 amino acids. CDR3 loop: CASSGLAGGPDTQYF. The CDR3 bases are TGCGCCAGCAGTGGACTAGCGGGAGGGCCAGATACGCAGTATTTT.

V gene TRBV19 combines with J gene TRBJ1-5, with 10 bases that match TRBD1. The CDR3 loop spans 15 amino acids. V was pared by 4 bases and J by 4 bases, with 4 bases of the junction left unmatched. The germline V gene encodes CDR1 LNHDA and CDR2 SQIVND (reference sequence). The CDR3 nucleotides are TGTGCCAGTAGTACGGACAGGGGGGGAAATCAGCCCCAGCATTTT. It is translated as CASSTDRGGNQPQHF.

V gene TRBV5-1 combines with J gene TRBJ2-2; TRBD1 matches 9 bases. The CDR3 spans 16 residues. V was pared by 0 bases and J by 3 bases, with 3 bases of the junction left unmatched. Germline V gene data show CDR1 as SGHRS and CDR2 as YFSETQ. The CDR3 spells CASSLVGTGHTGELFF. CDR3 nucleotides: TGCGCCAGCAGCTTGGTAGGGACAGGGCACACCGGGGAGCTGTTTTTT.

The chain links TRBV7-9 to TRBJ1-4; TRBD1 agrees at 7 bases. After removal of 4 bases from V and 3 bases from J, the junction contained 5 bases not matched to a gene. CDR1 SEHNR and CDR2 FQNEAQ come from the germline V gene (reference sequence). There are 15 residues in the CDR3. The CDR3 sequence is CASSSRQGSNEKLFF. DNA for the CDR3: TGTGCCAGCAGCTCCCGACAGGGATCTAATGAAAAACTGTTTTTT. Full variable domain (missing parts from reference TRBV7-9 and TRBJ1-4): DTGVSQNPRHKITKRGQNVTFRCDPISEHNRLYWYRQTLGQGPEFLTYFQNEAQLEKSRLLSDRFSAERPKGSFSTLEIQRTEQGDSAMYLCASSSRQGSNEKLFFGSGTQLSVL.

The J gene is TRBJ2-1, the V gene TRBV6-1; D gene uncertain. This CDR3 is 14 amino acids long. The germline V and J ends were trimmed by 2 bases and 5 bases, with 10 bases remaining between them. Germline assignment: CDR1 MNHNS and CDR2 SASEGT. DNA for the CDR3: TGTGCCAGCAGTGAATTTGGCGAGCACAATGAGCAGTTCTTC. This codes for CASSEFGEHNEQFF.

The V call is TRBV6-1, the J call TRBJ1-3; D remains unclear. Per the germline V gene, CDR1 is MNHNS and CDR2 is SASEGT. The CDR3 loop spans 14 amino acids. V shed 1 base and J shed 2 bases, with 6 bases lying between them. The CDR3 reads CASSEGYAGNTIYF. The CDR3 region has the DNA TGTGCCAGCAGTGAAGGGTACGCTGGAAACACCATATATTTT.

This clone was recorded a few times. This sequence joins TRBV5-4 and TRBJ2-5; D is undetermined. Trimming shortened V by 0 bases and J by 0 bases, and 6 bases separated the two germline ends. Germline loops: CDR1 SGHNT, CDR2 YYREEE (reference sequence). This CDR3 contains 14 residues. Here the CDR3 reads CASSLVGDQETQYF. The CDR3 nucleotides read TGTGCCAGCAGCTTGGTTGGCGACCAAGAGACCCAGTACTTC. The full variable domain, its missing parts supplied by reference TRBV5-4 and TRBJ2-5, is ETGVTQSPTHLIKTRGQQVTLRCSSQSGHNTVSWYQQALGQGPQFIFQYYREEENGRGNFPPRFSGLQFPNYSSELNVNALELDDSALYLCASSLVGDQETQYFGPGTRLLVL.

This clone was found many times. The J gene is TRBJ2-5, the V gene TRBV4-1; 12 bases are a match to TRBD1. Trimming at V came to 0 bases and at J to 5 bases, leaving 4 bases not matched to a gene. CDR1 is MGHRA and CDR2 is YSYEKL in the germline V gene. This CDR3 has 16 residues. In nucleotides, the CDR3 is TGCGCCAGCAGCCAAGAAGGGACAGGGGGCGCTGAGACCCAGTACTTC. It is translated as CASSQEGTGGAETQYF.

Details on this clone: A much larger clone lies one base from this, so it may be a read error. This CDR3 is also generated by other DNA sequences in the sample. The gene calls are TRBV20-1 and TRBJ1-2, with a possible D match to TRBD1 (5 bases). Per germline, CDR1 DFQATT and CDR2 SNEGSKA (reference sequence). The CDR3 runs to 11 residues. V lost 6 bases and J lost 5, with 10 bases in between. The CDR3 protein is CSADSVYGYTF. CDR3 sequence (DNA): TGCAGTGCCGACAGCGTGTATGGCTACACCTTC.

This clone showed up just a few times. The chain combines TRBV6-1 with TRBJ2-7; D is unclear. CDR3 length equals 13 residues. The germline V and J ends were trimmed by 7 bases and 2 bases, with 12 bases remaining between them. CDR1 and CDR2 from the germline V gene are MNHNS and SASEGT. The CDR3 spells CASNPPGTYEQYF. The CDR3 DNA follows: TGTGCCAGCAACCCCCCGGGTACCTACGAGCAGTACTTC.

V gene TRBV6-1 combines with J gene TRBJ1-1; D gene uncertain. Germline V CDR1 and CDR2: MNHNS, SASEGT. V shed 3 bases and J shed 1 base, with 9 bases lying between them. This CDR3 has 14 residues. The chain's CDR3 is CASSERLGNTEAFF. The CDR3 nucleotides read TGTGCCAGCAGTGAGAGGCTAGGGAACACTGAAGCTTTCTTT.

This chain links TRBV5-4 with TRBJ2-4, with 7 bases fitting TRBD1. V lost 4 bases and J lost 5; bases outside the gene matches: 9. CDR1 and CDR2 from the germline V gene are SGHNT and YYREEE (reference sequence). The CDR3 has 15 amino acids. CDR3 nucleotide sequence: TGTGCCAGCAGCCCGTGGGACAGAAGGGAAAACATTCAGTACTTC. Translation: CASSPWDRRENIQYF. The complete variable domain, with remaining parts taken from reference TRBV5-4 and TRBJ2-4, reads ETGVTQSPTHLIKTRGQQVTLRCSSQSGHNTVSWYQQALGQGPQFIFQYYREEENGRGNFPPRFSGLQFPNYSSELNVNALELDDSALYLCASSPWDRRENIQYFGAGTRLSVL.

The chain carries TRBV11-1 and TRBJ2-7, with D perhaps being TRBD1 or TRBD2 (5 bases each). Trimming removed 5 bases from V and 4 bases from J, with 9 bases in between. Germline CDR1 is SGHAT and CDR2 is FQDESV (reference sequence). This CDR3 is built from 12 residues. The CDR3 sequence: CASSRGGYEQYF. CDR3 DNA: TGTGCCAGCAGCCGGGGCGGGTACGAGCAGTACTTC.